These 2 T cell receptor beta chains share one sample of origin, sequenced in a study of blood T cell repertoires in COVID-19. The repertoire was sequenced with immunoSEQ multiplex PCR; TCRdb's copy has only in-frame clones and lacks some. Of tens of thousands of clones in the sample, about 80% were seen once. The sample consisted of peripheral blood. The receptors shown here come from a woman older than 75 with acute or convalescent COVID-19.

The genes are TRBV5-6 and TRBJ2-1, with unresolved D. From germline, CDR1 is SGHDT and CDR2 YYEEEE. V lost 0 bases and J lost 0, with 10 bases in between. CDR3 length equals 16 residues. The CDR3 reads CASSLGPRNSYNEQFF. In nucleotides, the CDR3 is TGTGCCAGCAGCTTGGGGCCTAGGAACTCCTACAATGAGCAGTTCTTC. Filled out from reference TRBV5-6 and TRBJ2-1, the complete variable domain reads DAGVTQSPTHLIKTRGQQVTLRCSPKSGHDTVSWYQQALGQGPQFIFQYYEEEERQRGNFPDRFSGHQFPNYSSELNVNALLLGDSALYLCASSLGPRNSYNEQFFGPGTRLTVL.

At least ten counts were recorded for this clone. J is TRBJ2-2 and V is TRBV5-1; unclear D gene. The V end lost 6 bases, the J end lost 1 base, and 10 bases lay between the germline ends. The CDR3 runs to 14 residues. CDR1 SGHRS and CDR2 YFSETQ come from the germline V gene. Here the CDR3 reads CASTQTVNTGELFF. Here the CDR3 DNA reads TGCGCCAGCACCCAGACTGTGAACACCGGGGAGCTGTTTTTT.